The present T cell receptor (beta chain) was sequenced within a study of tumor-infiltrating lymphocytes in primary liver carcinoma. Study observations and caveats: Only about 7-25% of top clones were detected in each of the five tumor regions.

Germline assignment: CDR1 SQVTM and CDR2 ANQGSEA. This CDR3 is built from 13 residues. V trimming: 5 bases; J trimming: 9 bases; junction bases outside the gene matches: 9. A primer in the constant region served to generate TCR beta cDNA from approximately 500 ng of total RNA. Investigators got TCR beta libraries out of three nested multiplex PCR rounds, done with slightly modified ARM-PCR. Running 9 to 10 cycles apiece, the first two PCR rounds relied on TRBV1-TRBV30 forward primers together with a C-beta reverse primer. Each CDR3 protein is one row after TCRdb ran MiXCR on the multiplex PCR reads. The sample holds roughly 32,000 distinct CDR3 sequences; 70% to 80% are singletons and the top ten take 36%. Turning to this clonotype: Its matching antigen is unknown.

RNA and DNA were co-extracted from approximately 20-30 mg of unsorted bulk tissue. Sequenced material: liver tumor tissue from sampling region 5. Indicated subset: tumor region T5, tumor centre. The rearrangement links TRBV29-1 to TRBJ2-1; 8 bases are shared with TRBD2. The sequence came from a middle-aged man with primary liver carcinoma and hepatitis B virus infection. The CDR3 reads CSVTGTRDSEQFF. The CDR3, as DNA: TGCAGCGTTACCGGGACTAGGGATAGTGAGCAGTTCTTC.